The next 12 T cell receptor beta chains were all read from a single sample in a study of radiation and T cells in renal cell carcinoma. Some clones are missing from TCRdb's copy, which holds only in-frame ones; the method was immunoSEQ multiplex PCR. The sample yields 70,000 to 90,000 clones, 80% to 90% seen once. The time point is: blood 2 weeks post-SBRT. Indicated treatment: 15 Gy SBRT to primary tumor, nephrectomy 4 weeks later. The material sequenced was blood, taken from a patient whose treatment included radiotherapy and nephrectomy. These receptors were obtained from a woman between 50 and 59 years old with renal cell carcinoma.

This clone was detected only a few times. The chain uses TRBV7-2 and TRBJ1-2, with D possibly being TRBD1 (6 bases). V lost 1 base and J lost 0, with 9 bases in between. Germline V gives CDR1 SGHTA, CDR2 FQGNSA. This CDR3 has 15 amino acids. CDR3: CASSLEQGANYGYTF. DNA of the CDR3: TGTGCCAGCAGCTTAGAACAGGGCGCTAACTATGGCTACACCTTC.

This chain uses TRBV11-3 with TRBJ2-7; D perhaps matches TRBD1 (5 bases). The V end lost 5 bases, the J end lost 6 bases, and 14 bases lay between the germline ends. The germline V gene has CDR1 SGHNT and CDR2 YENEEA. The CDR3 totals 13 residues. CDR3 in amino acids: CASSRAQGGEQYF. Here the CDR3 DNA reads TGTGCCAGCAGCCGTGCCCAGGGTGGCGAGCAGTACTTC.

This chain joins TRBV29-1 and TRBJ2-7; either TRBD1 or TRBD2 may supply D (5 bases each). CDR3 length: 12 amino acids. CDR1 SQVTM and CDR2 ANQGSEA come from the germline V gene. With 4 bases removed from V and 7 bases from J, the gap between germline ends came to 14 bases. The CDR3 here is CSVVQGSGEQYF. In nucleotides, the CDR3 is TGCAGCGTTGTTCAGGGATCGGGGGAGCAGTACTTC.

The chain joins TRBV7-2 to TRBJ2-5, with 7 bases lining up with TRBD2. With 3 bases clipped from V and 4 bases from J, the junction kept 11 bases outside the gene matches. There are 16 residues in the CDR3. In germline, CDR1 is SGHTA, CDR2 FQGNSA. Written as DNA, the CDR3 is TGTGCCAGCAGCTTCGAGGGGCGGGGGATCGGAGAGACCCAGTACTTC. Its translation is CASSFEGRGIGETQYF. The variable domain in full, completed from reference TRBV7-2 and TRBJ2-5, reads GAGVSQSPSNKVTEKGKDVELRCDPISGHTALYWYRQSLGQGLEFLIYFQGNSAPDKSGLPSDRFSAERTGGSVSTLTIQRTQQEDSAVYLCASSFEGRGIGETQYFGPGTRLLVL.

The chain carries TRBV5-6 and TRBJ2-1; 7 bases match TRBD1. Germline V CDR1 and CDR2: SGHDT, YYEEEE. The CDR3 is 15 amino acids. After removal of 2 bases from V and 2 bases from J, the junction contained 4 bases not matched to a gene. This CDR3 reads CASSLGQGAYNEQFF. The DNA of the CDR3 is TGTGCCAGCAGCTTAGGTCAGGGGGCCTACAATGAGCAGTTCTTC.

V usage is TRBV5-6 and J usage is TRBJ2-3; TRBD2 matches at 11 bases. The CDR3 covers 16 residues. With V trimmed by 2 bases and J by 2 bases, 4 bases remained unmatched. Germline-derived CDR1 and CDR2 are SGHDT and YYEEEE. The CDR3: CASSFASGRSTDTQYF. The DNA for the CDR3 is TGTGCCAGCAGCTTCGCTAGCGGGAGGTCCACAGATACGCAGTATTTT.

The DNA of the CDR3 is TGTGCCAGCAGCTTAGAATCGGGGGCCTCCTACGAGCAGTACTTC. Protein sequence: CASSLESGASYEQYF. The J gene is TRBJ2-7, the V gene TRBV11-1, with D possibly being TRBD1 or TRBD2 (6 bases each). From germline, CDR1 is SGHAT and CDR2 FQDESV (reference sequence). The ends were cut back, 1 base at V and 0 bases at J, with 10 bases in the middle. The CDR3 covers 15 residues. Supplemented by reference TRBV11-1 and TRBJ2-7, the full variable domain reads EAEVAQSPRYKITEKSQAVAFWCDPISGHATLYWYRQILGQGPELLVQFQDESVVDDSQLPKDRFSAERLKGVDSTLKIQPAELGDSAMYLCASSLESGASYEQYFGPGTRLTVT.

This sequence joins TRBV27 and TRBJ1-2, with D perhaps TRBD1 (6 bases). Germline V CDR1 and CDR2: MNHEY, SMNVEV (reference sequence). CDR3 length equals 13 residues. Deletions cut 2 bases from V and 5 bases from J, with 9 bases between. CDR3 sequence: CASSLGTPYGYTF. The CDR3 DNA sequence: TGTGCCAGCAGTTTAGGGACACCTTATGGCTACACCTTC.

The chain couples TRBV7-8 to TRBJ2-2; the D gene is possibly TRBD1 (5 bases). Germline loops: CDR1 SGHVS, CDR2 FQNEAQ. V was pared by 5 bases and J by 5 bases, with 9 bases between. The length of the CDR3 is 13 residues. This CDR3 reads CASSLSGTGELFF. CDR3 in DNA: TGTGCCAGCAGCCTTTCAGGGACCGGGGAGCTGTTTTTT. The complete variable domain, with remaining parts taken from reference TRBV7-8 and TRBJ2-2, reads GAGVSQSPRYKVAKRGQDVALRCDPISGHVSLFWYQQALGQGPEFLTYFQNEAQLDKSGLPSDRFFAERPEGSVSTLKIQRTQQEDSAVYLCASSLSGTGELFFGEGSRLTVL.

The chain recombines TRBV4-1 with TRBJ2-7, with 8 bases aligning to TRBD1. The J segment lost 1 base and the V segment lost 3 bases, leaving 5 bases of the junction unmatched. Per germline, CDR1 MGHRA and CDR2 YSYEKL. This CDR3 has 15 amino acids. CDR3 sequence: CASSHPGQGSYEQYF. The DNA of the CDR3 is TGCGCCAGCAGCCATCCTGGACAGGGTTCCTACGAGCAGTACTTC.

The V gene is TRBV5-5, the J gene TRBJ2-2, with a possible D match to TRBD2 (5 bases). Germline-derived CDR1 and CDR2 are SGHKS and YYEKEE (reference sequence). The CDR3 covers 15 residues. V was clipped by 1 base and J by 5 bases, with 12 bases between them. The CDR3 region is CASSLFTTGTGELFF. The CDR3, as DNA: TGTGCCAGCAGCTTGTTCACTACGGGGACCGGGGAGCTGTTTTTT.

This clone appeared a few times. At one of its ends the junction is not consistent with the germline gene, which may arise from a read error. This CDR3 is CASSQGQVADAFF. The CDR3 nucleotides read TGTGCCAGCAGTCAAGGACAGGTTGCTGACGCTTTCTTT. This chain connects TRBV2 to TRBJ1-1; 7 nucleotides align to TRBD1. The CDR3 covers 13 residues. CDR1 and CDR2 from the germline V gene are SNHLY and FYNNEI.